The 12 T cell receptor beta chains below come from one sample, sequenced in a study of blood T cell repertoires in COVID-19. Only in-frame clones appear in the TCRdb table, and some are missing; sequencing was by immunoSEQ multiplex PCR. The sample includes 200,000 to 300,000 clones, roughly 86% of them seen just once. Material for sequencing was peripheral blood. All receptors come from a man aged 50-60 years with acute or convalescent COVID-19.

The rearrangement uses TRBV6-5 and TRBJ2-7, with 7 bases identical to TRBD2. This CDR3 comprises 14 residues. Germline V gives CDR1 MNHEY, CDR2 SVGAGI. V was clipped by 6 bases and J by 1 base; unmatched bases: 6. CDR3 in DNA: TGTGCCAGCAGGCTAGCGGAAGGGTCCTACGAGCAGTACTTC. This gives the protein CASRLAEGSYEQYF.

This clone has only a few counts. The chain carries TRBV27 and TRBJ1-6; 7 bases agree with TRBD1. V shed 4 bases and J 10 bases; nucleotides not matched to a gene: 7. CDR1 and CDR2 (germline): MNHEY, SMNVEV (reference sequence). The CDR3 extends over 14 amino acids. The CDR3 DNA follows: TGTGCCAGCAGTTGGACAGGTATCCGGTCACCCCTCCACTTT. It codes for CASSWTGIRSPLHF.

The J gene is TRBJ1-4, the V gene TRBV19, with 9 bases identical to TRBD1. The CDR3 has 15 residues. Germline trimming cut 4 bases from V and 5 bases from J; bases unmatched to any gene: 5. In germline, CDR1 is LNHDA, CDR2 SQIVND (reference sequence). This CDR3 reads CASSTPGQGNEKLFF. The CDR3 DNA sequence: TGTGCCAGTAGTACTCCGGGACAGGGAAATGAAAAACTGTTTTTT.

V and J are TRBV10-3 and TRBJ2-5; TRBD1 agrees at 9 bases. V trimming: 4 bases; J trimming: 5 bases; junction bases outside the gene matches: 5. The CDR3 length is 14 residues. From germline, CDR1 is ENHRY and CDR2 SYGVKD. CDR3 sequence reads: CAISGGQGFETQYF. In nucleotides, the CDR3 is TGTGCCATCAGTGGGGGACAGGGTTTTGAGACCCAGTACTTC.

The V and J genes are TRBV19 and TRBJ1-5, with 8 nucleotides matching TRBD1. The CDR3 has 19 amino acids. Trimming cost V 0 bases and J 0 bases; bases outside gene matches: 10. Looked up from germline, CDR1 is LNHDA and CDR2 is SQIVND (reference sequence). The CDR3 nucleotides are TGTGCCAGTAGTATAGAAGGGTGGACAGGGTACCATAGCAATCAGCCCCAGCATTTT. Translation: CASSIEGWTGYHSNQPQHF.

The gene calls are TRBV5-1 and TRBJ2-1, with 9 bases fitting TRBD2. The ends lost 1 base at V and 0 bases at J; junction bases unmatched: 26. The CDR3 spans 24 residues. Germline V CDR1 and CDR2: SGHRS, YFSETQ. The CDR3 loop reads CASSLFPSRLTPNYSGGSYNEQFF. The CDR3 nucleotides read TGCGCCAGCAGCTTGTTCCCCTCTCGACTAACCCCTAATTATAGCGGGGGCTCCTACAATGAGCAGTTCTTC.

The chain employs TRBV6-5 and TRBJ1-1, with a weak D call TRBD1 (6 bases). CDR1 is MNHEY and CDR2 is SVGAGI in the germline V gene. V was cut by 6 bases and J by 2 bases, with 13 bases left in between. The CDR3 sequence is 14 residues long. Here the CDR3 DNA reads TGTGCCAGCAGGAAGTCAGGGGCTAACACTGAAGCTTTCTTT. It codes for CASRKSGANTEAFF.

The J gene is TRBJ2-5, the V gene TRBV24-1; 12 bases are shared with TRBD2. The CDR3 is 16 amino acids. V shed 3 bases, J shed 3 bases, and the junction held 4 bases outside the gene matches. Germline CDR1 is KGHDR and CDR2 is SFDVKD. The CDR3 nucleotides are TGTGCCACCAGTGATCCGCTAGCGGGAGGGAAAGAGACCCAGTACTTC. Translation: CATSDPLAGGKETQYF.

The chain couples TRBV12-2 to TRBJ1-3; the table's D gene call, TRBD1, was not cross checked with the DNA. TRBV12-2 is noted as a pseudogene. This CDR3 spans 23 amino acids. The CDR3 nucleotides are TGTGCAAGTCGCTTAGATTATGGACTTAAGGACCAGAGATGGGGGCTTACTGGAAACACCATATATTTT. It translates to CASRLDYGLKDQRWGLTGNTIYF.

J is TRBJ1-2 and V is TRBV10-2, with D perhaps matching TRBD1 (6 bases). Trimming shortened V by 5 bases and J by 8 bases, and 12 bases separated the two germline ends. This CDR3 contains 12 residues. Germline CDR1 WSHSY, CDR2 SAAADI. CDR3 coding DNA: TGCGCCAGCAGTCCGACAGGCGGGGGCTACACCTTC. This encodes CASSPTGGGYTF.

The gene calls are TRBV3-1 (or the pseudogene TRBV3-2) and TRBJ2-2; no clear D gene. Germline CDR1 LGHDT, CDR2 YNNKEL (reference sequence). The CDR3 has 15 amino acids. The ends were cut back, 4 bases at V and 3 bases at J, with 12 bases in the middle. This chain's CDR3 is CASSPDISHTGELFF. The CDR3 bases are TGTGCCAGCAGCCCCGACATATCCCACACCGGGGAGCTGTTTTTT.

This sequence joins TRBV4-2 and TRBJ2-2; D is unclear. Germline V gene data show CDR1 as LGHNA and CDR2 as YNFKEQ. V dropped 4 bases and J dropped 7 bases, with 7 bases sitting between them. The CDR3 consists of 12 residues. The CDR3 here is CASSPKHGELFF. CDR3 bases: TGTGCCAGCAGCCCCAAACACGGGGAGCTGTTTTTT.